The 25 T cell receptor beta chains below all came from one sample that was sequenced in a study of T cell responses to AZD1222 COVID-19 vaccine. Produced via immunoSEQ multiplex PCR; TCRdb's table is partial and in-frame only. The repertoire holds 120,000 or so clones, approximately 87% seen once, with roughly 10% in the top ten. The material was peripheral blood, obtained on day 0 of AZD1222 vaccination. The receptor set was obtained from an adult in good health.

The chain combines TRBV29-1 with TRBJ1-2; D call uncertain. The ends were cut back, 0 bases at V and 8 bases at J, with 4 bases in the middle. The V gene's germline CDR1 is SQVTM and CDR2 ANQGSEA. This CDR3 is 10 amino acids long. Here the CDR3 DNA reads TGCAGCGTTGAAGAGGGAGGCTACACCTTC. It translates to CSVEEGGYTF.

The chain recombines TRBV19 with TRBJ2-7; 10 bases line up with TRBD2. The CDR3 consists of 15 residues. The germline V gene encodes CDR1 LNHDA and CDR2 SQIVND (reference sequence). The J segment lost 5 bases and the V segment lost 1 base, leaving 5 bases of the junction unmatched. The DNA of the CDR3 is TGTGCCAGTAGTATAGCTACTAGCGGGACTAACGAGCAGTACTTC. Amino acids: CASSIATSGTNEQYF.

V and J are TRBV5-5 and TRBJ2-7; 10 nucleotides line up with TRBD1. The CDR3 covers 15 residues. Germline trimming cut 1 base from V and 5 bases from J; bases unmatched to any gene: 6. CDR1 and CDR2 from the germline V gene are SGHKS and YYEKEE (reference sequence). The CDR3 protein is CASSLRPGQGNEQYF. CDR3 DNA sequence: TGTGCCAGCAGCTTGCGACCGGGACAGGGGAACGAGCAGTACTTC. The whole variable domain, remainder taken from reference TRBV5-5 and TRBJ2-7, is DAGVTQSPTHLIKTRGQQVTLRCSPISGHKSVSWYQQVLGQGPQFIFQYYEKEERGRGNFPDRFSARQFPNYSSELNVNALLLGDSALYLCASSLRPGQGNEQYFGPGTRLTVT.

The chain joins TRBV4-1 to TRBJ2-1; possibly TRBD1 or TRBD2 for D (5 bases each). Germline-derived CDR1 and CDR2 are MGHRA and YSYEKL. This CDR3 is built from 17 residues. V shed 2 bases and J shed 6 bases, with 20 bases lying between them. Here the CDR3 DNA reads TGCGCCAGCAGCCAACCCGTAGGGTCGGGGCCCGGCAATGAGCAGTTCTTC. Amino acids: CASSQPVGSGPGNEQFF.

The genes are TRBV7-9 and TRBJ1-2; tentatively, D is TRBD1 (5 bases). Germline V CDR1 and CDR2: SEHNR, FQNEAQ (reference sequence). This CDR3 has 13 amino acids. V lost 3 bases and J lost 5, with 10 bases in between. CDR3 sequence reads: CASSFKGDYGYTF. CDR3 bases: TGTGCCAGCAGCTTTAAAGGGGATTATGGCTACACCTTC.

The chain combines TRBV5-1 with TRBJ2-5; 11 bases line up with TRBD2. The CDR3 is 14 residues long. J lost 3 bases, V lost 4 bases, and 2 bases had no gene match. Per the germline V gene, CDR1 is SGHRS and CDR2 is YFSETQ. The CDR3 here is CASSPGLAEETQYF. In nucleotides, the CDR3 is TGCGCCAGCAGCCCGGGACTAGCGGAAGAGACCCAGTACTTC.

This rearrangement joins TRBV5-4 to TRBJ2-2, with 9 positions matching TRBD1. Germline assignment: CDR1 SGHNT and CDR2 YYREEE (reference sequence). The V segment lost 1 base and the J segment 1 base; nucleotides outside the gene matches: 5. This CDR3 comprises 17 residues. As DNA, the CDR3 is TGTGCCAGCAGCTTGCCCCGACAGGGGGTGAACACCGGGGAGCTGTTTTTT. Its protein is CASSLPRQGVNTGELFF.

This clone was seen just once. V gene TRBV28 combines with J gene TRBJ2-1; 12 nucleotides match TRBD1. CDR1 MDHEN and CDR2 SYDVKM come from the germline V gene. CDR3 length: 15 residues. With V trimmed by 6 bases and J by 3 bases, 3 bases remained unmatched. CDR3 coding DNA: TGTGCCAGCAGGGGGACAGGGGGCTTCTACAATGAGCAGTTCTTC. Amino acid sequence: CASRGTGGFYNEQFF.

Only one count was recorded for this clone. The rearrangement links TRBV24-1 to TRBJ2-3; 8 bases fit TRBD2. The CDR3 has 14 residues. V lost 4 bases and J lost 6; bases outside the gene matches: 5. Looked up from germline, CDR1 is KGHDR and CDR2 is SFDVKD. The CDR3 DNA reads TGTGCCACCAGTGACCTCGCGGGGGGCGATACGCAGTATTTT. As protein: CATSDLAGGDTQYF.

V gene TRBV7-2 combines with J gene TRBJ1-1; D ambiguous. CDR3 length: 14 residues. Germline CDR1 reads SGHTA; CDR2 reads FQGNSA. Trimming left V 3 bases short and J 4 bases short, with 12 bases between. The CDR3 loop reads CASSFQDWGTEAFF. The CDR3 DNA reads TGTGCCAGCAGCTTCCAAGATTGGGGCACTGAAGCTTTCTTT. The whole variable domain, filled in from reference TRBV7-2 and TRBJ1-1, reads GAGVSQSPSNKVTEKGKDVELRCDPISGHTALYWYRQSLGQGLEFLIYFQGNSAPDKSGLPSDRFSAERTGGSVSTLTIQRTQQEDSAVYLCASSFQDWGTEAFFGQGTRLTVV.

The chain links TRBV3-1 (or the pseudogene TRBV3-2) to TRBJ1-1; D not resolved. CDR1 is LGHDT and CDR2 is YNNKEL in the germline V gene (reference sequence). This CDR3 is 14 amino acids long. The V end was cut by 1 base, the J end by 5 bases, with 11 bases between. This CDR3 reads CASSQVLGRTEAFF. The CDR3 nucleotides read TGTGCCAGCAGCCAAGTTCTGGGGAGGACTGAAGCTTTCTTT.

This chain uses TRBV10-1 with TRBJ2-1, with 7 bases that match TRBD2. Germline CDR1 is WNHNN and CDR2 is SYGVQD (reference sequence). J was trimmed by 0 bases and V by 4 bases; bases with no gene match: 6. The CDR3 covers 16 residues. CDR3 amino acids: CASSAQSGASYNEQFF. CDR3 DNA: TGCGCCAGCAGTGCCCAAAGCGGGGCCTCCTACAATGAGCAGTTCTTC.

The rearrangement uses TRBV19 and TRBJ2-7; 12 positions agree with TRBD1. This CDR3 contains 16 residues. With V trimmed by 6 bases and J by 5 bases, 11 bases remained unmatched. Germline V gene data show CDR1 as LNHDA and CDR2 as SQIVND (reference sequence). The CDR3 nucleotides read TGTGCCAGTAGGGAACTCTCGGGACAGGGGGCTGACGAGCAGTACTTC. Amino acid sequence: CASRELSGQGADEQYF.

This chain links TRBV30 with TRBJ2-1, with D hard to call. Trimming removed 1 base at V and 9 bases at J, with 7 bases between. The CDR3 length is 11 residues. The germline gives CDR1 GTSNPN, CDR2 SVGIG (reference sequence). In DNA, the CDR3 is TGTGCCTGGAGTGGGGGTGGTGAGCAGTTCTTC. As protein: CAWSGGGEQFF.

To note about this clone: Other DNA sequences in the sample encode the same CDR3. The rearrangement joins TRBV10-3 to TRBJ1-1; tentative D call: TRBD1 (6 bases). Germline loops: CDR1 ENHRY, CDR2 SYGVKD. The CDR3 spans 14 residues. Trimming cost V 6 bases and J 0 bases, with 11 bases left between them. In DNA form, the CDR3 reads TGTGCCATCAGCGGGCAGGGGATGAACACTGAAGCTTTCTTT. Translating gives CAISGQGMNTEAFF.

The chain carries TRBV7-2 and TRBJ2-1; 7 nucleotides align to TRBD1. The V segment lost 6 bases and the J segment 0 bases; nucleotides outside the gene matches: 5. Germline CDR1 reads SGHTA; CDR2 reads FQGNSA. The CDR3 totals 15 residues. CDR3 bases: TGTGCCAGCAGGACGACAGGGAGCTCCTACAATGAGCAGTTCTTC. Its protein product is CASRTTGSSYNEQFF.

V and J are TRBV5-4 and TRBJ1-4, with 9 bases aligning to TRBD1. The V and J ends lost 4 bases and 7 bases, in that order; junction bases with no gene match: 11. CDR1 SGHNT and CDR2 YYREEE come from the germline V gene (reference sequence). The CDR3 loop spans 16 amino acids. CDR3: CASSGGQGRGGEKLFF. The CDR3, as DNA: TGTGCCAGCAGCGGGGGACAGGGAAGGGGCGGTGAAAAACTGTTTTTT.

V and J are TRBV6-1 and TRBJ1-2; possibly TRBD1 for D (5 bases). The CDR3 contains 14 residues. Germline CDR1 and CDR2: MNHNS and SASEGT. Trimming stripped 2 bases from V and 2 bases from J, with 9 bases between. In nucleotides, the CDR3 is TGTGCCAGCAGTGAATGGGGCTCAAACTATGGCTACACCTTC. As protein: CASSEWGSNYGYTF.

DNA for the CDR3: TGCAGCGTTGAAGGGGAAAATGAAAAACTGTTTTTT. Protein product: CSVEGENEKLFF. The J gene is TRBJ1-4, the V gene TRBV29-1; D gene uncertain. Looked up from germline, CDR1 is SQVTM and CDR2 is ANQGSEA. CDR3 length: 12 residues. The V end was cut by 1 base, the J end by 5 bases, with 5 bases between. The complete variable domain, with remaining parts taken from reference TRBV29-1 and TRBJ1-4, reads SAVISQKPSRDICQRGTSLTIQCQVDSQVTMMFWYRQQPGQSLTLIATANQGSEATYESGFVIDKFPISRPNLTFSTLTVSNMSPEDSSIYLCSVEGENEKLFFGSGTQLSVL.

The chain employs TRBV7-6 and TRBJ2-6; D is uncertain. The germline V and J ends were trimmed by 0 bases and 4 bases, with 13 bases remaining between them. Germline V gene sequence: CDR1 SGHVS, CDR2 FNYEAQ. The CDR3 consists of 17 residues. CDR3 protein: CASSLAPSRWGANVLTF. In DNA, the CDR3 is TGTGCCAGCAGCTTAGCGCCCTCCAGGTGGGGGGCCAACGTCCTGACTTTC. Based on the CDR3 plus reference TRBV7-6 and TRBJ2-6, the full variable domain is GAGVSQSPRYKVTKRGQDVALRCDPISGHVSLYWYRQALGQGPEFLTYFNYEAQQDKSGLPNDRFSAERPEGSISTLTIQRTEQRDSAMYRCASSLAPSRWGANVLTFGAGSRLTVL.

The chain links TRBV29-1 to TRBJ2-3, with a weak D call TRBD2 (7 bases). The V end was cut by 6 bases, the J end by 3 bases, with 13 bases between. The CDR3 covers 13 residues. Germline loops: CDR1 SQVTM, CDR2 ANQGSEA. Here the CDR3 DNA reads TGCAGCGTAGGACTAGGGGGGACAGATACGCAGTATTTT. Translated, it gives CSVGLGGTDTQYF.

J is TRBJ2-5 and V is TRBV5-4; 12 nucleotides match TRBD2. The CDR3 has 15 residues. With V trimmed by 2 bases and J by 5 bases, 4 bases remained unmatched. Germline lookup yields CDR1 SGHNT and CDR2 YYREEE (reference sequence). The CDR3 region is CASSLGGLAGETQYF. In DNA, the CDR3 is TGTGCCAGCAGCTTAGGTGGACTAGCGGGGGAGACCCAGTACTTC.

The chain joins TRBV5-1 to TRBJ2-1, with D unresolved. Trimming pared 4 bases from V and 6 bases from J, leaving 14 bases between. Germline values: CDR1 SGHRS, CDR2 YFSETQ. The CDR3 loop spans 14 amino acids. CDR3 in DNA: TGCGCCAGCAGCGACCCAGGTGGCGGCAATGAGCAGTTCTTC. Its translation is CASSDPGGGNEQFF.

This chain joins TRBV13 and TRBJ2-7, with D possibly being TRBD1 (5 bases). The germline CDR1 and CDR2 sequences are PRHDT and FYEKMQ (reference sequence). The CDR3 runs to 12 residues. V was pared by 3 bases and J by 7 bases, with 10 bases between. The chain's CDR3 is CASSFQGGEQYF. CDR3 DNA sequence: TGTGCCAGCAGCTTCCAGGGTGGGGAGCAGTACTTC.

V and J are TRBV15 and TRBJ1-3; tentatively, D is TRBD1 (5 bases). V was pared by 0 bases and J by 4 bases, with 13 bases between. The CDR3 is 16 amino acids. Germline V gives CDR1 LNHNV, CDR2 YYDKDF (reference sequence). The CDR3 is CATSRDRGVTGNTIYF. The CDR3 DNA reads TGTGCCACCAGCAGAGATCGGGGGGTTACGGGAAACACCATATATTTT.